Listed below are T cell receptor beta chains from one sample, sequenced in a study of CD8 T cells in ankylosing spondylitis. TCRdb re-called the 5' RACE reads through MiXCR, storing one row per CDR3 protein. The repertoire holds more than 650,000 distinct CDR3 sequences, with 10% to 15% as singletons. Sequencing was done on a sample of blood, either unsorted or a sorted T cell fraction (not recorded which). The receptor set was obtained from a male donor with ankylosing spondylitis. CDR3s include the opening cysteine and the closing phenylalanine or tryptophan. Size tells how often a clone was seen (once, few, many) or the class of an expanded clone, and some rows leave it out.

J: TRBJ2-3
size: many
V: TRBV29-1
CDR3: CSVEASTTDTQYF

J: TRBJ2-1
size: NA
V: TRBV5-1
CDR3: CASSFTTSGYNEQFF

J: TRBJ2-3
size: NA
V: TRBV20-1
CDR3: CSAPTHSGGPDTQYF

J: TRBJ1-5
size: many
V: TRBV27
CDR3: CASSFWGQGQPQHF

J: TRBJ1-2
size: many
V: TRBV10-3
CDR3: CAISAGTYGYTF

J: TRBJ2-3
size: few
V: TRBV24-1
CDR3: CATSVLAGGTDTQYF

J: TRBJ2-3
size: NA
V: TRBV6-1
CDR3: CQSRRRETTDTQYF

J: TRBJ2-5
size: NA
V: TRBV6-5
CDR3: CASSFARSGQETQYF

J: TRBJ2-3
size: NA
V: TRBV28
CDR3: CASSLWTSGLSDTQYF

J: TRBJ1-2
size: NA
V: TRBV9
CDR3: CASSAHPGQGTVYTF

J: TRBJ2-4
size: few
V: TRBV7-2
CDR3: CASSVSGGAKNIQYF

J: TRBJ1-4
size: NA
V: TRBV15
CDR3: CATSTRAGRGEKLFF

J: TRBJ2-4
size: few
V: TRBV29-1
CDR3: CSVLRGNIQYF

J: TRBJ2-5
size: NA
V: TRBV7-2
CDR3: CASSPGTSGRRETQYF

J: TRBJ2-1
size: few
V: TRBV5-8
CDR3: CASSLELAGGYNEQFF

J: TRBJ2-3
size: NA
V: TRBV2
CDR3: CASSEALSGGADTQYF

J: TRBJ2-1
size: few
V: TRBV4-1
CDR3: CASSQAYITRFSGHNEQFF

J: TRBJ2-3
size: many
V: TRBV7-2
CDR3: CASSGTADTQYF

J: TRBJ2-7
size: few
V: TRBV4-1
CDR3: CASSHGRDGSYEQYF